The T cell receptor beta chain described here comes from a study of cytomegalovirus exposure and HLA in healthy donors. With 60 Vbeta and 13 Jbeta primers, the PCR was carried out. The repertoire was sequenced with immunoSEQ multiplex PCR; TCRdb's copy has only in-frame clones and lacks some. Counted here are roughly 230,000 clones, approximately 91% occurring once; the ten biggest clones make up less than 2%. Broader study findings: Highly shared sequence variants in one cluster were likely a sequencing artifact.

Germline V CDR1 and CDR2: SGHRS, YFSETQ. The length of the CDR3 is 15 residues. Trimming took off 4 bases at V and 6 bases at J, with 17 bases between the two ends. Concerning this clone: The target antigen is unknown.

Sequencing was performed on PBMCs. The TCR comes from a girl aged 2 to 9 in good health and CMV-seronegative. This sequence joins TRBV5-1 and TRBJ2-1; the D gene is possibly TRBD2 (6 bases). The CDR3 sequence: CASSPLGTLGNEQFF. The CDR3 nucleotides are TGCGCCAGCAGCCCCCTCGGGACTTTAGGCAATGAGCAGTTCTTC.